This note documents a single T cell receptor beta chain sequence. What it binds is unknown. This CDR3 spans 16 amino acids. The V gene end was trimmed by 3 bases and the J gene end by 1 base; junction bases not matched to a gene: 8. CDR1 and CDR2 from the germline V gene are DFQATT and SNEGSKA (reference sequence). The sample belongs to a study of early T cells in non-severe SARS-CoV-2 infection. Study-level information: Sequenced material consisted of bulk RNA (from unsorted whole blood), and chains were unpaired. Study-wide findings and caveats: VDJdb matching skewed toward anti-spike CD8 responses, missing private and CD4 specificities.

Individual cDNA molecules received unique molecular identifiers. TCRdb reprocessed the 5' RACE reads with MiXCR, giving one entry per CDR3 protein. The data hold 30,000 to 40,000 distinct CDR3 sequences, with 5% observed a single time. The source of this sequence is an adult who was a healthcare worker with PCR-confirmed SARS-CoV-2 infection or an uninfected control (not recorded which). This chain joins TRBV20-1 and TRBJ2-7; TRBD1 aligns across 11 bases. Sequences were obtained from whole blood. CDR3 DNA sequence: TGCAGTGCTAGCCCCCCGGGGACAGGGGGATCCTACGAGCAGTACTTC. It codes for CSASPPGTGGSYEQYF.